One sample yielded the 27 T cell receptor beta chains listed below, sequenced in a study of response to subunit inactivated influenza vaccine. TCRdb analysed the RT-PCR reads with MiXCR anew, one entry per CDR3 protein. Here the sample spans 610,000 or so distinct CDR3 sequences, approximately 14% being singletons. Source: PBMCs from blood, taken roughly 12 days after vaccination. The receptors stem from a man aged 50 or older who received an inactivated influenza vaccine.

This clonotype was seen a few times. The rearrangement joins TRBV10-3 to TRBJ2-5, with TRBD2 as a possible D gene (5 bases). Between the trimmed V and J ends, which lost 11 bases and 2 bases, there was a span of 24 bases. This CDR3 has 16 amino acids. Germline V gene data show CDR1 as ENHRY and CDR2 as SYGVKD. CDR3 DNA sequence: TGTGCCCCCGAAGCTTGGGTTAGCGTTGGACAAGAGACCCAGTACTTC. Its translation: CAPEAWVSVGQETQYF.

Many counts were recorded for this clonotype. The chain combines TRBV5-1 with TRBJ2-2, with TRBD1 matching 7 bases. The V gene's germline CDR1 is SGHRS and CDR2 YFSETQ. J gave up 6 bases and V 1 base, and 12 bases lay outside the gene matches. This CDR3 spans 17 amino acids. CDR3 residues: CASSLSARGYFSGELFF. CDR3 sequence (DNA): TGCGCCAGCAGCTTGAGCGCCAGGGGGTATTTCTCCGGGGAGCTGTTTTTT. The whole variable domain, remainder taken from reference TRBV5-1 and TRBJ2-2, is KAGVTQTPRYLIKTRGQQVTLSCSPISGHRSVSWYQQTPGQGLQFLFEYFSETQRNKGNFPGRFSGRQFSNSRSEMNVSTLELGDSALYLCASSLSARGYFSGELFFGEGSRLTVL.

This chain links TRBV6-1 with TRBJ2-5, with D unclear. The CDR3 is 15 amino acids. V lost 6 bases to trimming and J lost 1 base, with 15 bases between them. Germline CDR1 reads MNHNS; CDR2 reads SASEGT. The CDR3 bases are TGTGCCAGCAGCCCTCGGGTCCCCCTCCAAGAGACCCAGTACTTC. Its translation: CASSPRVPLQETQYF.

Concerning this clonotype itself: Germline and junction disagree at one end, which may indicate a read error. The J gene is TRBJ2-3, the V gene TRBV5-1; 12 nucleotides line up with TRBD2. CDR1 is SGHRS and CDR2 is YFSETQ in the germline V gene. This CDR3 contains 16 residues. As DNA, the CDR3 is TGTGCCAGCAGTCAGGGACTAGCGGGTGGCACAGATACGCAGTATTTT. This gives the protein CASSQGLAGGTDTQYF.

This chain uses TRBV20-1 with TRBJ2-3; D possibly corresponds to TRBD1 (5 bases). Between the trimmed V and J ends, which lost 3 bases and 6 bases, there was a span of 13 bases. Germline assignment: CDR1 DFQATT and CDR2 SNEGSKA (reference sequence). The CDR3 totals 13 residues. In DNA, the CDR3 is TGCAGTGCTAGTGCAGGGCCCCCGGATACGCAGTATTTT. The encoded protein is CSASAGPPDTQYF.

This clonotype turned up a few times. The V call is TRBV20-1, the J call TRBJ2-2, with 9 nucleotides matching TRBD1. The trim removed 3 bases at V and 1 base at J, leaving 3 bases unmatched. The CDR3 is made up of 15 amino acids. The germline V gene has CDR1 DFQATT and CDR2 SNEGSKA (reference sequence). The CDR3 region is CSASPGQGNTGELFF. CDR3 sequence (DNA): TGCAGTGCTAGCCCGGGACAGGGGAACACCGGGGAGCTGTTTTTT.

This clonotype was detected only a few times. This chain uses TRBV20-1 with TRBJ1-1; perhaps TRBD1 as D (6 bases). CDR1 DFQATT and CDR2 SNEGSKA come from the germline V gene (reference sequence). Trimming removed 0 bases from V and 5 bases from J, with 19 bases in between. The CDR3 is 16 residues long. DNA of the CDR3: TGCAGTGCTAGAGATGAGTTCCGGCAGGGGTGGACTGAAGCTTTCTTT. Its translation: CSARDEFRQGWTEAFF.

This clonotype has only a few counts. CDR3 coding DNA: TGCGCCAGCAGTTCCGGGACTAGCGCGACCGGGGAGCTGTTTTTT. Protein sequence: CASSSGTSATGELFF. This rearrangement joins TRBV5-1 to TRBJ2-2; 10 nucleotides line up with TRBD2. The CDR3 runs 15 residues. CDR1 and CDR2 from the germline V gene are SGHRS and YFSETQ. V lost 5 bases and J lost 5; bases outside the gene matches: 6.

The table lists this clonotype with a few counts. This chain joins TRBV5-1 and TRBJ2-3; 8 positions agree with TRBD2. V shed 2 bases, J shed 1 base, and the junction held 12 bases outside the gene matches. Germline V gives CDR1 SGHRS, CDR2 YFSETQ. This CDR3 spans 18 amino acids. CDR3 in amino acids: CASSFARGGFRGTDTQYF. The CDR3 bases are TGCGCCAGCAGCTTTGCGCGCGGGGGGTTCCGGGGCACAGATACGCAGTATTTT.

The chain employs TRBV5-5 and TRBJ1-1; possibly TRBD1 for D (5 bases). This CDR3 region has 15 residues. The V gene's germline CDR1 is SGHKS and CDR2 YYEKEE (reference sequence). The V end lost 4 bases, the J end lost 0 bases, and 13 bases lay between the germline ends. CDR3 DNA sequence: TGTGCCAGCAGCGGGCAGACAGCAGTGAACACTGAAGCTTTCTTT. Amino acid sequence: CASSGQTAVNTEAFF.

The count of this clonotype is one. One base away lies a much larger clone, so this may be a sequencing read error. The rearrangement links TRBV28 to TRBJ2-3; tentative D call: TRBD2 (7 bases). Germline CDR1 is MDHEN and CDR2 is SYDVKM. Deletions cut 8 bases from V and 3 bases from J, with 15 bases between. The CDR3 loop spans 14 amino acids. The CDR3 sequence: CASGLRGATDTQYF. The DNA of the CDR3 is TGTGCCAGCGGTCTTCGGGGGGCGACAGATACGCAGTATTTT.

The chain has TRBV11-3 and TRBJ2-7; D unresolved. V lost 2 bases to trimming and J lost 0 bases, with 11 bases between them. The germline gives CDR1 SGHNT, CDR2 YENEEA. This CDR3 has 15 amino acids. The CDR3 bases are TGTGCCAGCAGCTTACGGTACGGTCCCTCCTACGAGCAGTACTTC. It codes for CASSLRYGPSYEQYF.

This clonotype showed up many times. V and J are TRBV12-3 or TRBV12-4 and TRBJ1-4; D remains ambiguous. Trimming removed 5 bases from V and 8 bases from J, with 12 bases in between. CDR3 length: 13 residues. The CDR3 reads CASSPKAGEKLFF. CDR3 bases: TGTGCCAGCAGTCCAAAGGCGGGAGAAAAACTGTTTTTT.

This clonotype was counted a few times. This chain uses TRBV3-1 with TRBJ2-2; maybe TRBD2 (5 bases). V was clipped by 1 base and J by 3 bases, with 12 bases between them. Germline V lookup: CDR1 LGHDT, CDR2 YNNKEL (reference sequence). The CDR3 length is 16 residues. CDR3 loop: CASSQAPGLDTGELFF. The CDR3 coding sequence is TGTGCCAGCAGCCAAGCTCCCGGACTTGACACCGGGGAGCTGTTTTTT. The full variable domain, completed using reference TRBV3-1 and TRBJ2-2, is DTAVSQTPKYLVTQMGNDKSIKCEQNLGHDTMYWYKQDSKKFLKIMFSYNNKELIINETVPNRFSPKSPDKAHLNLHINSLELGDSAVYFCASSQAPGLDTGELFFGEGSRLTVL.

The V and J genes are TRBV20-1 and TRBJ2-3, with D unclear. The V and J ends lost 5 bases and 1 base respectively, with 10 bases between them. CDR1 DFQATT and CDR2 SNEGSKA come from the germline V gene (reference sequence). This CDR3 contains 13 residues. The CDR3 bases are TGCAGTGCTTCGGCAGGAGGCACAGATACGCAGTATTTT. Translation gives CSASAGGTDTQYF.

The table lists this clonotype with a few counts. This chain links TRBV12-3 or TRBV12-4 with TRBJ1-6, with D possibly TRBD1 on 5 matching bases. CDR3 length: 14 residues. V dropped 8 bases and J dropped 9 bases, with 17 bases sitting between them. The CDR3, as DNA: TGTGCCAGCGGACGGGGGGGGGTGAGTTCACCCCTCCACTTT. This gives the protein CASGRGGVSSPLHF.

This clonotype has a handful of counts. The chain employs TRBV5-1 and TRBJ2-5; no firm D call. CDR3 size: 15 residues. Germline V gene lookup returns CDR1 SGHRS and CDR2 YFSETQ. Trimming stripped 0 bases from V and 5 bases from J, with 14 bases between. The CDR3 sequence: CASSLGEWRRETQYF. The CDR3 DNA is TGCGCCAGCAGCTTGGGAGAGTGGCGGCGGGAGACCCAGTACTTC.

The V gene is TRBV7-2, the J gene TRBJ2-5, with D unresolved. The V gene lost 2 bases and the J gene lost 3 bases, with 7 bases spanning the gap. In germline, CDR1 is SGHTA, CDR2 FQGNSA. CDR3 length: 13 amino acids. CDR3 DNA sequence: TGTGCCAGCAGCTTACAGGTTAAAGAGACCCAGTACTTC. Amino acid sequence: CASSLQVKETQYF.

The sample holds a few counts of this clonotype. The rearrangement joins TRBV10-3 to TRBJ1-2; TRBD1 might be the D (6 bases). Germline V gene lookup returns CDR1 ENHRY and CDR2 SYGVKD. The CDR3 is made up of 15 amino acids. The V gene lost 0 bases and the J gene lost 2 bases, with 10 bases spanning the gap. The DNA of the CDR3 is TGTGCCATCAGTGAGTCCCAGGGGCGGAACTATGGCTACACCTTC. This translates into CAISESQGRNYGYTF.

V gene TRBV6-1 combines with J gene TRBJ1-5, with a weak D call TRBD1 (5 bases). CDR1 MNHNS and CDR2 SASEGT come from the germline V gene. V was shortened by 5 bases and J by 7 bases, with 12 bases between the two germline ends. CDR3 size: 13 residues. CDR3 DNA sequence: TGTGCCAGCAGTACCAGGGAAAGGCAGCCCCAGCATTTT. The encoded protein is CASSTRERQPQHF.

This clonotype was detected a few times. The chain employs TRBV23-1 and TRBJ2-1; D unresolved. TRBV23-1 is flagged as an ORF with uncertain function. The CDR3 has 16 amino acids. V lost 3 bases and J 8 bases, leaving 20 bases between the germline ends. The CDR3: CASSQAWTVLLYEQFF. CDR3 nucleotides: TGCGCCAGCAGTCAGGCTTGGACGGTACTTCTCTATGAGCAGTTCTTC.

This clonotype was counted between two and nine times. The rearrangement joins TRBV7-9 to TRBJ2-1; 10 bases fit TRBD2. The CDR3 is made up of 14 amino acids. Germline trimming cut 3 bases from V and 9 bases from J; bases unmatched to any gene: 5. Looked up from germline, CDR1 is SEHNR and CDR2 is FQNEAQ (reference sequence). The CDR3 sequence is CASSFTSGTVEQFF. The DNA of the CDR3 is TGTGCCAGCAGCTTCACTAGCGGGACGGTTGAGCAGTTCTTC.

This rearrangement joins TRBV20-1 to TRBJ2-2; TRBD2 agrees at 14 bases. CDR3 length: 16 residues. Germline CDR1 reads DFQATT; CDR2 reads SNEGSKA (reference sequence). V lost 5 bases, J lost 2 bases, and 4 bases stayed unmatched. CDR3 sequence (DNA): TGCAGTGCTGCGGGACTAGCGGGGGCTAACACCGGGGAGCTGTTTTTT. Residues: CSAAGLAGANTGELFF.

This clonotype was seen ten or more times. V usage is TRBV5-1 and J usage is TRBJ2-7; D might be TRBD1 (6 bases). CDR3 size: 13 residues. Germline CDR1 and CDR2: SGHRS and YFSETQ. V lost 5 bases and J lost 6, with 15 bases in between. CDR3 sequence reads: CASRPPQGSEQYF. In nucleotides, the CDR3 is TGCGCCAGCAGACCACCTCAGGGGAGCGAGCAGTACTTC.

The genes are TRBV7-9 and TRBJ2-3; 9 nucleotides line up with TRBD2. The V segment lost 2 bases and the J segment 6 bases; nucleotides outside the gene matches: 3. The germline V gene has CDR1 SEHNR and CDR2 FQNEAQ (reference sequence). The CDR3 contains 14 residues. CDR3 loop: CASSLFGLADTQYF. In DNA form, the CDR3 reads TGTGCCAGCAGCTTATTTGGACTAGCGGATACGCAGTATTTT.

This clonotype was counted between two and nine times. The chain employs TRBV20-1 and TRBJ2-3, with a weak D call TRBD1 (5 bases). The length of the CDR3 is 11 residues. Per germline, CDR1 DFQATT and CDR2 SNEGSKA (reference sequence). Trimming removed 3 bases from V and 6 bases from J, with 7 bases in between. CDR3 in amino acids: CSARGHDTQYF. The CDR3 nucleotides read TGCAGTGCTAGGGGGCATGATACGCAGTATTTT.

In this sample, this clonotype turned up a few times. The chain joins TRBV6-1 to TRBJ2-5; 11 bases line up with TRBD1. The trim removed 7 bases at V and 5 bases at J, leaving 12 bases unmatched. The CDR3 loop spans 16 amino acids. The germline gives CDR1 MNHNS, CDR2 SASEGT. CDR3 sequence: CASNPRTGGRGETQYF. The CDR3 coding sequence is TGTGCCAGCAACCCTCGGACAGGGGGCCGAGGGGAGACCCAGTACTTC.